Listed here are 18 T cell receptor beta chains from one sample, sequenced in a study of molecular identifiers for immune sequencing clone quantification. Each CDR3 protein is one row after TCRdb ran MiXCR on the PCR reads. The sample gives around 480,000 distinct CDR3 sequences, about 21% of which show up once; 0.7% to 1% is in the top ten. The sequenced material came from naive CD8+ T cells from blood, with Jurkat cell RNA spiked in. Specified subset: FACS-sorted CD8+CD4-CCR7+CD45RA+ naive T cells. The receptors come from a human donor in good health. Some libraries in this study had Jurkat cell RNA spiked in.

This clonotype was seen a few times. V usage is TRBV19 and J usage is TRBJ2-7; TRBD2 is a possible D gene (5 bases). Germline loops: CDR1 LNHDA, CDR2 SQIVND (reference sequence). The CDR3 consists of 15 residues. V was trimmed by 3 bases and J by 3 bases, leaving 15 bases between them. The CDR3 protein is CASSMGPGTVYEQYF. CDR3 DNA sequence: TGTGCCAGTAGTATGGGCCCGGGAACGGTCTACGAGCAGTACTTC.

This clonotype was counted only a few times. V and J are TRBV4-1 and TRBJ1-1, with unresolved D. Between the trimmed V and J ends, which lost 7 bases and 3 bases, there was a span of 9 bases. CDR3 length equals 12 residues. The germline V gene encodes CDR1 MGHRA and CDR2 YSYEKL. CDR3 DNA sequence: TGCGCCAGCAATCATGGGGACACTGAAGCTTTCTTT. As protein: CASNHGDTEAFF.

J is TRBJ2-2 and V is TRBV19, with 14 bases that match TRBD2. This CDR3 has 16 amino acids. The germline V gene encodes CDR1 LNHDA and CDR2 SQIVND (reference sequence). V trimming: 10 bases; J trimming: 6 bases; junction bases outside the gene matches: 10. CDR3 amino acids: CAISTSGGAKAGELFF. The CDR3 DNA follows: TGTGCCATCTCGACTAGCGGGGGGGCTAAGGCCGGGGAGCTGTTTTTT. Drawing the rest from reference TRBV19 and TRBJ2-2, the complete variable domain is DGGITQSPKYLFRKEGQNVTLSCEQNLNHDAMYWYRQDPGQGLRLIYYSQIVNDFQKGDIAEGYSVSREKKESFPLTVTSAQKNPTAFYLCAISTSGGAKAGELFFGEGSRLTVL.

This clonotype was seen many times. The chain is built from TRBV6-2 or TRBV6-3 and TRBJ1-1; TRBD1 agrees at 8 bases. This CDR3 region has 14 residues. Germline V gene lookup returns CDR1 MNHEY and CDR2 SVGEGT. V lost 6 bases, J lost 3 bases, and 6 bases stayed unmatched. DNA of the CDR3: TGTGCCAGCAGCCCCTCAGGGGGCTACACTGAAGCTTTCTTT. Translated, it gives CASSPSGGYTEAFF.

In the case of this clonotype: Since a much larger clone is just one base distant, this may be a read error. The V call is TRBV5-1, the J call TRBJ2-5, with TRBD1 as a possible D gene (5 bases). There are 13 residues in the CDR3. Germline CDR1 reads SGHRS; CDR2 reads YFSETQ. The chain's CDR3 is CARSEDIQETQYF. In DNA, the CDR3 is TGCGCCCGCAGCGAGGACATACAAGAGACCCAGTACTTC. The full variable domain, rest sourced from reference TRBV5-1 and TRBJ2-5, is KAGVTQTPRYLIKTRGQQVTLSCSPISGHRSVSWYQQTPGQGLQFLFEYFSETQRNKGNFPGRFSGRQFSNSRSEMNVSTLELGDSALYLCARSEDIQETQYFGPGTRLLVL.

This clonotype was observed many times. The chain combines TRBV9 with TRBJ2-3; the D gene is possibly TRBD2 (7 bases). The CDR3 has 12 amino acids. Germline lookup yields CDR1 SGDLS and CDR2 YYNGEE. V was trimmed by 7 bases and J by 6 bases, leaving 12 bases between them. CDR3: CASSGGRDTQYF. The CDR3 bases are TGTGCCAGCTCCGGGGGGCGGGATACGCAGTATTTT.

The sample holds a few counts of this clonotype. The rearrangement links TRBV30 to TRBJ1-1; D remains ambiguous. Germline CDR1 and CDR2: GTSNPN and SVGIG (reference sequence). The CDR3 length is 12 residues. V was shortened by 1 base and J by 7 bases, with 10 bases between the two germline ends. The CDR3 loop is CAWSERGIEAFF. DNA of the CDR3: TGTGCCTGGAGTGAGAGAGGGATTGAAGCTTTCTTT.

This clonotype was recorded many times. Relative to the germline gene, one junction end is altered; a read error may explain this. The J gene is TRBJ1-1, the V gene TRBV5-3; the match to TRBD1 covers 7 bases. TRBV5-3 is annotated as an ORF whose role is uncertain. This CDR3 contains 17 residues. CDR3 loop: CASSFPLRQGMNTEAFF. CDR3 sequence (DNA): TGTGCCAGCAGCTTCCCACTCCGACAGGGAATGAACACTGAAGCTTTCTTT.

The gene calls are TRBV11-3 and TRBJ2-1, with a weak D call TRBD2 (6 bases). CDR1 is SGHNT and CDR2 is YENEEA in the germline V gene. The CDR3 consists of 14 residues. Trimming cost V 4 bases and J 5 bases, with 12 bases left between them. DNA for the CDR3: TGTGCCAGCAGCTCCCCCGGGGGTAACAATGAGCAGTTCTTC. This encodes CASSSPGGNNEQFF.

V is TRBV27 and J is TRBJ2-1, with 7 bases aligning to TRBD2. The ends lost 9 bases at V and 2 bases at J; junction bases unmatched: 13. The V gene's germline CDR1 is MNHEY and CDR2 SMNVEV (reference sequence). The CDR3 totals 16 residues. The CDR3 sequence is CASTTRSGVPYNEQFF. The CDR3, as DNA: TGTGCCAGTACTACCCGCAGCGGGGTCCCCTACAATGAGCAGTTCTTC.

CDR3 residues: CASTRDQEEELFF. The DNA of the CDR3 is TGTGCCAGCACCAGGGACCAGGAGGAGGAGCTGTTTTTT. The chain recombines TRBV3-1 with TRBJ2-2; D tentatively reads TRBD1 or TRBD2 (5 bases each). CDR3 size: 13 residues. The germline V gene has CDR1 LGHDT and CDR2 YNNKEL (reference sequence). V was clipped by 7 bases and J by 10 bases, with 16 bases between them.

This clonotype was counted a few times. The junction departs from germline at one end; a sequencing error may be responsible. The CDR3 sequence: CASSSPTQGIYERYF. CDR3 DNA sequence: TGTGCCAGCAGCTCTCCGACCCAAGGAATCTACGAGCGGTACTTC. V and J are TRBV7-9 and TRBJ2-7; D uncertain. The CDR3 runs 15 residues. The germline gives CDR1 SEHNR, CDR2 FQNEAQ (reference sequence).

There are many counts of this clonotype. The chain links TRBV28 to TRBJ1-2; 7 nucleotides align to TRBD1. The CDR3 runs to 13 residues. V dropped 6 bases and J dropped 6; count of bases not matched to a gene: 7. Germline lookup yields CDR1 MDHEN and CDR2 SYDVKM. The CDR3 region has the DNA TGTGCCAGCAGACGACAGGGAGGAGATGGCTACACCTTC. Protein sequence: CASRRQGGDGYTF.

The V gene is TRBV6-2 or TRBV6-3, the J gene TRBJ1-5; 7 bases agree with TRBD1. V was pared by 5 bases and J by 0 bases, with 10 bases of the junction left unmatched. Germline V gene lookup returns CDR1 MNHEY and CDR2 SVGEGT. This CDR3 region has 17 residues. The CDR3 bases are TGTGCCAGCAGTCACCGGGACAGCGACTATAGCAATCAGCCCCAGCATTTT. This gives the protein CASSHRDSDYSNQPQHF.

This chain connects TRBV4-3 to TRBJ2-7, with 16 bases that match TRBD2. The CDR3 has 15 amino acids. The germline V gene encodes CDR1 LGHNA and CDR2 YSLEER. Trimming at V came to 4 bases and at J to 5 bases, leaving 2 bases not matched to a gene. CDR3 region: CASSPGTSGRDEQYF. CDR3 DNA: TGCGCCAGCAGCCCCGGGACTAGCGGGAGGGACGAGCAGTACTTC.

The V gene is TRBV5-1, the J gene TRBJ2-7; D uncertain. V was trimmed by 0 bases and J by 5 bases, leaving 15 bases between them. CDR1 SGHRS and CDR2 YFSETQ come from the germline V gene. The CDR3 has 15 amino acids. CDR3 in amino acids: CASSLALGKSHEQYF. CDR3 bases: TGCGCCAGCAGCTTGGCATTGGGCAAGAGTCACGAGCAGTACTTC. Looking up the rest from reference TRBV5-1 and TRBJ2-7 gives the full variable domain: KAGVTQTPRYLIKTRGQQVTLSCSPISGHRSVSWYQQTPGQGLQFLFEYFSETQRNKGNFPGRFSGRQFSNSRSEMNVSTLELGDSALYLCASSLALGKSHEQYFGPGTRLTVT.

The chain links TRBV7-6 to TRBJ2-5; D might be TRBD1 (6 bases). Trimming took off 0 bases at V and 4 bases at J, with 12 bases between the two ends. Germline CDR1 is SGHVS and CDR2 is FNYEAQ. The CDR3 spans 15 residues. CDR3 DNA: TGTGCCAGCAGCTTAGCAGGAGACAGGCTAGAGACCCAGTACTTC. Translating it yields CASSLAGDRLETQYF.

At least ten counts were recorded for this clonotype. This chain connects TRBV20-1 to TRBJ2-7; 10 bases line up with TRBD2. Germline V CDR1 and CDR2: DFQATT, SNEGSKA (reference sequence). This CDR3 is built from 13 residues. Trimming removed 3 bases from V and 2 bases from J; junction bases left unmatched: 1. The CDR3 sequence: CSARLAGAYEQYF. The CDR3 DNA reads TGCAGTGCTAGGCTAGCGGGAGCCTACGAGCAGTACTTC.